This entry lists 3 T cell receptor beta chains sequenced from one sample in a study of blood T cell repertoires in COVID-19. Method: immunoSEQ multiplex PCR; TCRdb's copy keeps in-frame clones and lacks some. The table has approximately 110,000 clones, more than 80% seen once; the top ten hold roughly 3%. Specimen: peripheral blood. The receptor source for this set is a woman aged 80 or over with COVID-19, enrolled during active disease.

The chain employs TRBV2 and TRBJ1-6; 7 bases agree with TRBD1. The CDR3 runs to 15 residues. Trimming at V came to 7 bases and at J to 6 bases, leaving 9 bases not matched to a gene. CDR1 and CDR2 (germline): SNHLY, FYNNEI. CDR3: CASTRDSGSNSPLHF. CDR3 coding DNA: TGTGCCAGCACCCGGGACAGCGGGTCTAATTCACCCCTCCACTTT.

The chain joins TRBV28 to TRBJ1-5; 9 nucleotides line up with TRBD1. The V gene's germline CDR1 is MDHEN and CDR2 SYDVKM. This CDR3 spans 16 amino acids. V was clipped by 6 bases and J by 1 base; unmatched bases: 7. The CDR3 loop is CASRTGGVGSNQPQHF. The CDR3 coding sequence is TGTGCCAGCAGAACAGGGGGCGTTGGGAGCAATCAGCCCCAGCATTTT.

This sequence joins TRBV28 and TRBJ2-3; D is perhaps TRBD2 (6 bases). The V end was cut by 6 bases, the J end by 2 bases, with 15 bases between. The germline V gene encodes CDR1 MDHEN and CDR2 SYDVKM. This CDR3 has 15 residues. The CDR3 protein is CASSPLGTSTDTQYF. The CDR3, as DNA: TGTGCCAGCAGCCCACTCGGGACTTCCACAGATACGCAGTATTTT. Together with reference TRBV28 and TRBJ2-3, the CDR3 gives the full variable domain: DVKVTQSSRYLVKRTGEKVFLECVQDMDHENMFWYRQDPGLGLRLIYFSYDVKMKEKGDIPEGYSVSREKKERFSLILESASTNQTSMYLCASSPLGTSTDTQYFGPGTRLTVL.